The clone carrying this T cell receptor (beta chain) was counted a single time. The CDR3 covers 15 residues. V was cut by 5 bases and J by 7 bases, with 17 bases left in between. Germline V gives CDR1 SEHNR, CDR2 FQNEAQ (reference sequence). Time point here: pretreatment peripheral blood. This record comes from a study of PD-L1 blockade in urothelial cancer. Study background: Investigators checked blood 3 weeks (second dose) and 6 weeks after treatment start. Blood samples had a median of 141,255 T cells, just under 85,000 unique TCRs, and clonality approximately 0.086.

A spike-in of synthetic TCR analog templates was added to each PCR. Produced via immunoSEQ multiplex PCR; TCRdb's table is partial and in-frame only. This sample has 85,000 to 90,000 clones, with 85% found just once. The source was PBMCs, collected around atezolizumab (anti-PD-L1) treatment. This chain connects TRBV7-9 to TRBJ1-4; D perhaps matches TRBD1 (6 bases). This TCR was recovered from a man in his fifties or sixties with urothelial cancer. This CDR3 reads CASSLLTGFSEKLFF. In DNA, the CDR3 is TGTGCCAGCAGCCTATTGACAGGTTTCAGTGAAAAACTGTTTTTT.